This TCR beta chain was documented in a study of a mutant IDH1 vaccine in newly diagnosed glioma. Study at large: Treated patients, averaging roughly 44 years, were around 62% male and about 38% female. The earlier regimen, radiotherapy, temozolomide, or both, was most often both. Whole-study findings and limits: Most patients, around 94%, showed vaccine-induced immune responses.

To note about this clone: The antigen remains undetermined.

Sequencing was performed with immunoSEQ multiplex PCR; in TCRdb, only in-frame clones are kept and a portion is missing. The sample consists of about 36,000 clones, around 90% of them appearing once. The V and J ends lost 2 bases and 5 bases respectively, with 8 bases between them. Germline V gene lookup returns CDR1 SGHRS and CDR2 YFSETQ. This CDR3 is built from 12 residues. Time point: baseline, week 1 (first vaccination visit). This sample's treatment: pre-vaccination baseline after standard-of-care therapy. Donor tumors were new WHO grade 3 or 4 IDH1-mutant, ATRX-lost astrocytomas. The source is a man younger than 35 with glioma. Sequenced material: PBMCs, taken from a glioma patient treated with radiotherapy, temozolomide or both. J is TRBJ2-7 and V is TRBV5-1; D is possibly TRBD2 (5 bases). The CDR3 region has the DNA TGCGCCAGCAGCTTAGAGGGCCACGAGCAGTACTTC. It codes for CASSLEGHEQYF.